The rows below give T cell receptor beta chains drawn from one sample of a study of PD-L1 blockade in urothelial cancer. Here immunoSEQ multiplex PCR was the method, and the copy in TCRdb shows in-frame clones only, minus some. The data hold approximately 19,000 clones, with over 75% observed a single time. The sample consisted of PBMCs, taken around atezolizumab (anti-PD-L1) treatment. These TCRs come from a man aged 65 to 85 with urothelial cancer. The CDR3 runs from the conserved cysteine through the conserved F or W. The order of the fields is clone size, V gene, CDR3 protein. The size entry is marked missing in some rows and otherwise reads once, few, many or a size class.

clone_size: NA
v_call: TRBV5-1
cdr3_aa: CASSSGGTADTQYF

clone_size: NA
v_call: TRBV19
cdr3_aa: CASSIGGRTYEQYF

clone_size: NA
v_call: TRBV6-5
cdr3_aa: CASSYEGRELFF

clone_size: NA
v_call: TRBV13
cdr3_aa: CASSQASYEQYF

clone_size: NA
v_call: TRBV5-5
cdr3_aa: CASRPGTAYSNQPQHF

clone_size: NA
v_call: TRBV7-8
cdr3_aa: CATGGGGGAATQYF

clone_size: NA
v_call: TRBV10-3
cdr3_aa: CAISGTDTSNEKLFF

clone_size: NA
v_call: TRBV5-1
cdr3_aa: CASSLTGRADTQYF

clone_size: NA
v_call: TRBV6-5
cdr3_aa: CASGGQGGTYEQYF

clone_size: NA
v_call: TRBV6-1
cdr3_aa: CASSLLTDTQYF

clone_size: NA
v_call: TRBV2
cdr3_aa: CASSEGGGYNSPLHF

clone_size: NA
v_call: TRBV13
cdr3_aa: CASSLGRVSSGNTIYF

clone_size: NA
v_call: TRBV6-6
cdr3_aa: CASSPGNRRQYF

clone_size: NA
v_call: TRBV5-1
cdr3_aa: CASSLVEGRTEAFF

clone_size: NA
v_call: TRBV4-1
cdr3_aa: CASSQPGLASSYNEQFF

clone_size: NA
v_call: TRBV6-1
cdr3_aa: CASNQGSYNSPLHF

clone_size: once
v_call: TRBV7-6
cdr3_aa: CASSLAGRGDSTQYF

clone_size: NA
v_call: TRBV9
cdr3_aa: CASSVGRQNTEAFF